This TCR beta chain is drawn from a study of regulatory T cells in long-lasting Graves disease. Study-wide findings and caveats: Persistent disease samples used TRBV28, TRBJ1-2 and TRBJ2-5 preferentially. Persistent patients had more shared public clonotypes (under 3,000) than new patients (about 920).

This clonotype was observed once. Antigen: not known. Arm-PCR of CDR3 regions and iRepertoire HTBI primers were the basis on which TCR beta libraries were built. One entry per CDR3 protein results from TCRdb running MiXCR on the multiplex PCR reads. The table lists over 400,000 distinct CDR3 sequences, 11% to 15% of them singletons. Germline assignment: CDR1 MGHRA and CDR2 YSYEKL. This CDR3 contains 15 residues. The J segment lost 5 bases and the V segment lost 4 bases, leaving 5 bases of the junction unmatched. Time point denoted: newly diagnosed GD, antithyroid drugs for less than 3 months. Following extraction of RNA from PBMCs, that RNA was used to make the TCR library. In addition, the sample was reused for a study of T cells in Graves' hyperthyroidism and ophthalmopathy. That source adds: When ophthalmopathy did not progress within 18 months, Graves' hyperthyroidism was considered stable. The TCR CDR3 first-round RT-PCR relied on the HTBI primer set.

The starting material was peripheral blood mononuclear cells (PBMCs), obtained at new diagnosis, from a patient treated with antithyroid drugs. The chain has TRBV4-1 and TRBJ2-5, with TRBD2 identical over 12 bases. The receptor was derived from a woman between 45 and 65 years old with Graves disease. The CDR3 spells CASSRGLAGSETQYF. The CDR3 nucleotides read TGCGCCAGCAGCCGCGGACTAGCGGGAAGTGAGACCCAGTACTTC.